This T cell receptor (beta chain) was sequenced for a study of human T cells and chemical hapten exposure. Each CDR3 protein is one row after TCRdb ran MiXCR on the RACE reads. The table lists 200,000 to 300,000 distinct CDR3 sequences, 7.5% to 10% of them singletons. Time point described: pre-sensitization, week 0. The sample's treatment: therapeutic diphenylcyclopropenone sensitization with weekly scalp DPC. Every patch test was put on after a blood sample was taken. This clonotype has more than one count but fewer than ten. Its antigen remains unidentified. Germline-derived CDR1 and CDR2 are ENHRY and SYGVKD. The CDR3 is 11 amino acids. V was shortened by 3 bases and J by 7 bases, with 3 bases between the two germline ends. Whole-study findings and limits: TCRs above 1 in 1000 frequency stayed constant with DPC sensitization. Expanded TCR sets contained significantly more large CDR3 similarity clusters than controls. Donors, who had alopecia, may show an immune response that differs from healthy people's.

V usage is TRBV10-3 and J usage is TRBJ1-4; D gene uncertain. This TCR was recovered from a woman aged 40-49 years with alopecia areata. Some clones in this sample may be carry-over from other donors' samples. The sample in question was whole blood, obtained in connection with sensitization to the hapten diphenylcyclopropenone (DPC). The CDR3 nucleotides read TGTGCCATCAGTGATGGTGAAAAACTGTTTTTT. Translating it yields CAISDGEKLFF.